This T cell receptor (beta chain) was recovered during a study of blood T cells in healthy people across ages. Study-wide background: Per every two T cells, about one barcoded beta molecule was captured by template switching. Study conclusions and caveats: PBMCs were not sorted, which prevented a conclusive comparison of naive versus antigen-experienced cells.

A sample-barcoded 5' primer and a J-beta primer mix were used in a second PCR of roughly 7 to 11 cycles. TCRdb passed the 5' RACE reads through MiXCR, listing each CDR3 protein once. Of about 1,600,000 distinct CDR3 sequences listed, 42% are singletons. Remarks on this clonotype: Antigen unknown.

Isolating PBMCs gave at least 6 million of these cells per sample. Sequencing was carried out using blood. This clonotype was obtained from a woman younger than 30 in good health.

This CDR3 is CASRPLAAYLSGANVLTF. The CDR3 DNA follows: TGTGCCAGCAGGCCTCTAGCGGCCTACCTCTCTGGGGCCAACGTCCTGACTTTC. The chain carries TRBV11-1 and TRBJ2-6; 7 bases are shared with TRBD2. J lost 0 bases, V lost 6 bases, and 11 bases had no gene match. The CDR3 sequence is 18 residues long. Germline V gives CDR1 SGHAT, CDR2 FQDESV (reference sequence).